This T cell receptor (beta chain) came from a study of T cell responses to AZD1222 COVID-19 vaccine. Study-wide results and limits: Donors skewed white British and female; clonal diversity was possibly underestimated. The study identified only six AZD1222 recipients as seropositive at baseline. Repertoires were sampled only after the peak T cell response.

As for this clone: The antigen is undetermined.

The protocol was immunoSEQ multiplex PCR, while the TCRdb copy is restricted to in-frame clones and leaves out a portion. The sample has 150,000 or so clones; 85% to 95% are singletons. Second doses at about 4 or about 12 weeks were pooled. The V and J ends lost 0 bases and 7 bases respectively, with 10 bases between them. CDR3 length: 15 amino acids. The V gene's germline CDR1 is MNHEY and CDR2 SVGAGI. The sample was peripheral blood, taken 28 days after the second AZD1222 dose. The TCR originated in an adult who received the AZD1222 COVID-19 vaccine. The chain joins TRBV6-5 to TRBJ1-6, with a tentative D call TRBD1 (5 bases). The CDR3: CASSYSEAGNSPLHF. In DNA form, the CDR3 reads TGTGCCAGCAGTTACTCGGAAGCAGGGAATTCACCCCTCCACTTT.